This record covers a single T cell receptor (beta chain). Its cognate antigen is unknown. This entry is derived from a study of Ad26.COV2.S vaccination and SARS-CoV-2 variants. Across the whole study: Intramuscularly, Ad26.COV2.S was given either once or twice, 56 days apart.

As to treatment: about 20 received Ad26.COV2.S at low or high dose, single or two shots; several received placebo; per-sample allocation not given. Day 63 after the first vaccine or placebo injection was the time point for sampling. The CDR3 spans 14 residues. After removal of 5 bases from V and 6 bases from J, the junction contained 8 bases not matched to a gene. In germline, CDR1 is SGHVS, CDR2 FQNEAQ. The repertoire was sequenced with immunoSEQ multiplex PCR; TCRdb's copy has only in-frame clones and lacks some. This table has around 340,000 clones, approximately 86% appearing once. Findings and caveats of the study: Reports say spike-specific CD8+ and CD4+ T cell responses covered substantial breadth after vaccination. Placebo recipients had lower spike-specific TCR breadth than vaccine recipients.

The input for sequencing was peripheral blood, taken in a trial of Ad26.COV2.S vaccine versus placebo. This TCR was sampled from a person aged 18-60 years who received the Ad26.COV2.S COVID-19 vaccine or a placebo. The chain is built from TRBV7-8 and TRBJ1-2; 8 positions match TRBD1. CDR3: CASSIGDRTHGYTF. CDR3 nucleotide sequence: TGTGCCAGCAGCATAGGGGACAGGACCCATGGCTACACCTTC. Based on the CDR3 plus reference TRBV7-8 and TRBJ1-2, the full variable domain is GAGVSQSPRYKVAKRGQDVALRCDPISGHVSLFWYQQALGQGPEFLTYFQNEAQLDKSGLPSDRFFAERPEGSVSTLKIQRTQQEDSAVYLCASSIGDRTHGYTFGSGTRLTVV.